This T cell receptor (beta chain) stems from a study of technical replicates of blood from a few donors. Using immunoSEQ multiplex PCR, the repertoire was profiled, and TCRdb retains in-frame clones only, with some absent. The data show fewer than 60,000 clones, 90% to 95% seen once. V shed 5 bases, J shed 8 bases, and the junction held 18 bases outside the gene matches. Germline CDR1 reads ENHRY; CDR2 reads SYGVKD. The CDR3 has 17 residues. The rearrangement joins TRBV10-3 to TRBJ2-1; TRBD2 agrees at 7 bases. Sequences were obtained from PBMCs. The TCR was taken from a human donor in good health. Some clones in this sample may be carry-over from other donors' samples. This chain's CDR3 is CAISTQFYLRERHEQFF. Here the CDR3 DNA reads TGTGCCATCAGTACCCAGTTTTATCTGCGGGAGAGACATGAGCAGTTCTTC.